This T cell receptor (beta chain) was retrieved from a study of blood T cells in healthy people across ages. Study-level points and caveats: Naive CD4+ cell counts and diversity both ran higher in long-lived than in aged donors. It was found that TCR beta diversity correlated strongly with the percentage of naive T cells.

This clonotype occurred many times. The antigen remains unidentified. A second PCR of roughly 7 to 11 cycles used a sample-barcoded 5' primer and a J-beta primer mix. From the 5' RACE reads, TCRdb called clonotypes with MiXCR, one entry per CDR3 protein. The sample carries 600,000 to 900,000 distinct CDR3 sequences, 20% to 30% recorded once. CDR1 and CDR2 (germline): MDHEN, SYDVKM. This CDR3 has 13 residues. Trimming took 7 bases from V and 6 from J, leaving 12 bases between them. The sample was also linked to a second study, of T cells of mothers and their children. From that study: Inherited differences only slightly affect thymic shaping of TCR recombination output.

The chain joins TRBV28 to TRBJ1-4; tentative D call: TRBD1 (5 bases). The clonotype was recovered from a boy under 18 in good health. Sequencing used blood. The CDR3, as DNA: TGTGCCAGCAAGTACAGGAATTATGAAAAACTGTTTTTT. As protein: CASKYRNYEKLFF.